The 22 T cell receptor beta chains below were found in one sample sequenced in a study of OX40 agonist ivuxolimab in advanced cancers. Measured with immunoSEQ multiplex PCR; TCRdb has only the in-frame clones, and not every one. The data hold 20,000 to 25,000 clones, with around 82% observed a single time. Specimen: CD4+ or CD8+ T cells sorted from blood, collected in a trial of the OX40 agonist ivuxolimab. The receptors derive from an adult with an advanced solid tumor such as melanoma, head and neck, liver or kidney cancer.

The chain links TRBV11-1 to TRBJ1-6; D possibly corresponds to TRBD1 (6 bases). Per the germline V gene, CDR1 is SGHAT and CDR2 is FQDESV (reference sequence). The CDR3 runs 12 residues. Trimming removed 4 bases at V and 17 bases at J, with 15 bases between. The CDR3: CASSSADRLVHF. Here the CDR3 DNA reads TGTGCCAGCAGCTCCGCAGACAGGCTAGTCCACTTT.

This sequence joins TRBV7-2 and TRBJ1-5; 9 bases match TRBD1. After removal of 1 base from V and 9 bases from J, the junction contained 1 base not matched to a gene. CDR3 length: 13 amino acids. Germline CDR1 reads SGHTA; CDR2 reads FQGNSA. The CDR3 reads CASSLGTGAPQHF. DNA for the CDR3: TGTGCCAGCAGCTTAGGGACAGGGGCGCCCCAGCATTTT.

The chain recombines TRBV12-2 with TRBJ1-1. TRBV12-2 is described as a pseudogene. The length of the CDR3 is 14 residues. CDR3 loop: CASRARASNTEAFF. CDR3 nucleotide sequence: TGTGCAAGTCGCGCCCGAGCCTCGAACACTGAAGCTTTCTTT.

J is TRBJ2-5 and V is TRBV18; D is undetermined. CDR1 KGHSH and CDR2 LQKENI come from the germline V gene. V lost 0 bases to trimming and J lost 0 bases, with 5 bases between them. This CDR3 has 14 amino acids. CDR3 residues: CASSPPEYQETQYF. For the CDR3, the DNA is TGTGCCAGCTCACCACCGGAGTACCAAGAGACCCAGTACTTC.

The chain has TRBV13 and TRBJ2-7; D is undetermined. V lost 0 bases and J 5 bases, leaving 8 bases between the germline ends. The germline V gene has CDR1 PRHDT and CDR2 FYEKMQ (reference sequence). CDR3 length: 13 residues. The CDR3 is CASSLGTVDEQYF. The DNA of the CDR3 is TGTGCCAGCAGCTTAGGGACCGTGGACGAGCAGTACTTC.

The chain links TRBV7-9 to TRBJ2-3, with no clear D. Germline V CDR1 and CDR2: SEHNR, FQNEAQ (reference sequence). V was shortened by 5 bases and J by 0 bases, with 9 bases between the two germline ends. The CDR3 is 14 amino acids. Here the CDR3 reads CASSLAQSTDTQYF. Written as DNA, the CDR3 is TGTGCCAGCAGCCTCGCGCAAAGCACAGATACGCAGTATTTT.

The chain carries TRBV5-1 and TRBJ1-2, with D unclear. V was cut by 7 bases and J by 1 base, with 17 bases left in between. CDR1 and CDR2 from the germline V gene are SGHRS and YFSETQ. CDR3 size: 15 residues. The DNA for the CDR3 is TGCGCCAGCTCTTCCGGACCTGGACTTAACTATGGCTACACCTTC. Translated, it gives CASSSGPGLNYGYTF. The full variable domain, its missing parts supplied by reference TRBV5-1 and TRBJ1-2, is KAGVTQTPRYLIKTRGQQVTLSCSPISGHRSVSWYQQTPGQGLQFLFEYFSETQRNKGNFPGRFSGRQFSNSRSEMNVSTLELGDSALYLCASSSGPGLNYGYTFGSGTRLTVV.

This chain uses TRBV18 with TRBJ1-5; D uncertain. This CDR3 is 16 amino acids long. Germline V lookup: CDR1 KGHSH, CDR2 LQKENI. Deletions cut 5 bases from V and 0 bases from J, with 14 bases between. CDR3 protein: CASSATSAGSNQPQHF. The CDR3 DNA follows: TGTGCCAGCTCAGCGACCTCGGCGGGTAGCAATCAGCCCCAGCATTTT.

The chain carries TRBV5-5 and TRBJ2-2, with D maybe TRBD1 (5 bases). Trimming took 2 bases from V and 3 from J, leaving 14 bases between them. The germline V gene encodes CDR1 SGHKS and CDR2 YYEKEE (reference sequence). The CDR3 sequence is 16 residues long. The DNA for the CDR3 is TGTGCCAGCAGCTTCGTAGTTCAGGGATACACCGGGGAGCTGTTTTTT. It encodes CASSFVVQGYTGELFF.

The genes are TRBV19 and TRBJ1-2; maybe TRBD1 (5 bases). The CDR3 loop spans 13 amino acids. CDR1 and CDR2 from the germline V gene are LNHDA and SQIVND (reference sequence). Between the trimmed V and J ends, which lost 5 bases and 2 bases, there was a span of 9 bases. The CDR3, as DNA: TGTGCCAGTAGTTTGACAGAGAACTATGGCTACACCTTC. It translates to CASSLTENYGYTF.

This chain connects TRBV11-1 to TRBJ1-2; D remains ambiguous. Germline V lookup: CDR1 SGHAT, CDR2 FQDESV (reference sequence). There are 13 residues in the CDR3. Trimming shortened V by 5 bases and J by 5 bases, and 12 bases separated the two germline ends. The CDR3 loop reads CASSPTPWYGYTF. The DNA for the CDR3 is TGTGCCAGCAGCCCGACCCCTTGGTATGGCTACACCTTC.

The chain employs TRBV28 and TRBJ2-7; D is uncertain. Germline-derived CDR1 and CDR2 are MDHEN and SYDVKM. Deletions cut 1 base from V and 12 bases from J, with 19 bases between. This CDR3 is 14 amino acids long. As DNA, the CDR3 is TGTGCCAGCAGTTTATCAACCCCGGGCCTGAGGCCGTACTTC. The encoded protein is CASSLSTPGLRPYF.

For the CDR3, the DNA is TGTGCCAGCAGCCTAACCTACGAGCAGTACTTC. Its translation is CASSLTYEQYF. The chain has TRBV7-8 and TRBJ2-7, with D unclear. The CDR3 has 11 amino acids. The germline gives CDR1 SGHVS, CDR2 FQNEAQ. Trimming removed 5 bases at V and 2 bases at J, with 4 bases between.

This sequence joins TRBV5-4 and TRBJ1-2; perhaps TRBD1 as D (6 bases). The ends were cut back, 2 bases at V and 2 bases at J, with 13 bases in the middle. Germline loops: CDR1 SGHNT, CDR2 YYREEE (reference sequence). The CDR3 runs to 15 residues. The CDR3 loop is CASSFWDTRNYGYTF. The CDR3 DNA sequence: TGTGCCAGCAGCTTTTGGGACACCCGGAACTATGGCTACACCTTC.

The chain is built from TRBV7-2 and TRBJ1-3; 7 bases align to TRBD1. The CDR3 has 15 residues. After removal of 4 bases from V and 10 bases from J, the junction contained 13 bases not matched to a gene. From germline, CDR1 is SGHTA and CDR2 FQGNSA. As DNA, the CDR3 is TGTGCCAGCAGCTCACTTCAGACAGGGTGGGGTACCATATATTTT. This gives the protein CASSSLQTGWGTIYF.

The V gene is TRBV19, the J gene TRBJ1-5, with TRBD1 as a possible D gene (5 bases). Trimming shortened V by 9 bases and J by 9 bases, and 18 bases separated the two germline ends. The germline CDR1 and CDR2 sequences are LNHDA and SQIVND (reference sequence). This CDR3 is 13 amino acids long. The DNA of the CDR3 is TGTGCCAGCGGACAAGACGTGGTTGGGCCCCAGCATTTT. Protein: CASGQDVVGPQHF.

V is TRBV2 and J is TRBJ1-3, with D possibly TRBD1 on 6 matching bases. Germline assignment: CDR1 SNHLY and CDR2 FYNNEI. This CDR3 has 15 residues. V lost 8 bases and J 3 bases, leaving 17 bases between the germline ends. The chain's CDR3 is CASFRLGASGNTIYF. CDR3 bases: TGTGCCAGCTTCCGGCTGGGGGCGAGTGGAAACACCATATATTTT.

CDR3 nucleotide sequence: TGTGCCAGCAGTAGGGGACGTTTGGATCGCACTGAAGCTTTCTTT. Translated, it gives CASSRGRLDRTEAFF. The rearrangement uses TRBV6-6 and TRBJ1-1, with D possibly TRBD1 on 5 matching bases. Germline V gene data show CDR1 as MNHNY and CDR2 as SVGAGI (reference sequence). This CDR3 contains 15 residues. V was shortened by 5 bases and J by 4 bases, with 17 bases between the two germline ends.

This clone was observed a single time. The CDR3 sequence is CAWRGNSYEQYF. CDR3 DNA: TGTGCCTGGAGGGGCAACTCCTACGAGCAGTACTTC. This chain links TRBV30 with TRBJ2-7, with unresolved D. V was trimmed by 3 bases and J by 0 bases, leaving 6 bases between them. Germline CDR1 is GTSNPN and CDR2 is SVGIG (reference sequence). The CDR3 length is 12 residues.

The V call is TRBV21-1, the J call TRBJ1-2; the D call of TRBD1 is as the table states it, not checked on the DNA. TRBV21-1 is classified as a pseudogene. The CDR3 runs 16 residues. CDR3 residues: CASSKERGSPCPGYTF. In nucleotides, the CDR3 is TGTGCCAGCAGCAAAGAAAGGGGCAGCCCTTGTCCAGGCTACACCTTC.

The chain links TRBV19 to TRBJ1-3, with 8 bases that match TRBD1. CDR1 LNHDA and CDR2 SQIVND come from the germline V gene (reference sequence). The CDR3 loop spans 14 amino acids. The J segment lost 4 bases and the V segment lost 6 bases, leaving 5 bases of the junction unmatched. In DNA, the CDR3 is TGTGCCAGTAGGACAGGGGCTGGAGGAAACACCATATATTTT. This encodes CASRTGAGGNTIYF.

The J gene is TRBJ2-4, the V gene TRBV7-9; the D gene is possibly TRBD2 (7 bases). V lost 2 bases to trimming and J lost 1 base, with 15 bases between them. Germline values: CDR1 SEHNR, CDR2 FQNEAQ (reference sequence). The CDR3 is 17 amino acids. The CDR3 sequence: CASSLIGGQGAKNIQYF. The DNA of the CDR3 is TGTGCCAGCAGCTTAATCGGGGGGCAGGGGGCCAAAAACATTCAGTACTTC.